This T cell receptor beta chain derives from a study of siplizumab effects on memory and regulatory T cells. Study-level results: Confirmation that proliferating Tregs from siplizumab cultures had suppressive function was not obtained. Just a small share of alloreactive clones was traced back to unstimulated subsets. Proliferating CD4+ or CD8+ clones, roughly 80-96% of them, lacked an assignable naive or memory phenotype.

Trimming removed 3 bases at V and 7 bases at J, with 24 bases between. Germline V lookup: CDR1 SGHTA, CDR2 FQGNSA. The CDR3 spans 17 residues. Generated by immunoSEQ multiplex PCR, the TCRdb table keeps only in-frame clones and is missing some. Of 45,000 to 50,000 clones in the sample, roughly nine tenths were seen once. Remarks on this clone: The antigen is unknown.

The origin of this receptor is a human donor in good health. The sequencing input was naive CD8+ T cells sorted from blood. The genes are TRBV7-2 and TRBJ1-2, with a weak D call TRBD1 (6 bases). The chain's CDR3 is CASSFMLGQSLRSGYTF. The CDR3 nucleotides read TGTGCCAGCAGCTTCATGCTCGGACAGTCACTTCGGAGTGGCTACACCTTC.